This T cell receptor beta chain was retrieved from a study of Tregs in tolerant kidney transplant recipients. Only in-frame clones appear in the TCRdb table, and some are missing; sequencing was by immunoSEQ multiplex PCR. The repertoire holds about 110,000 clones, 90% seen once, with about 0.35% in the top ten. Germline V lookup: CDR1 LNHDA, CDR2 SQIVND (reference sequence). Trimming took 7 bases from V and 2 from J; bases not matched to a gene: 5. CDR3 length: 15 residues. The receptor was derived from a human donor who received a combined kidney and bone marrow transplant. The chain employs TRBV19 and TRBJ2-3, with 11 bases lining up with TRBD2. This specimen was CD4+ T cells from blood, taken before the transplant. CDR3 region: CASTPLAGATDTQYF. The CDR3 DNA reads as TGTGCCAGTACCCCACTAGCGGGGGCCACAGATACGCAGTATTTT.